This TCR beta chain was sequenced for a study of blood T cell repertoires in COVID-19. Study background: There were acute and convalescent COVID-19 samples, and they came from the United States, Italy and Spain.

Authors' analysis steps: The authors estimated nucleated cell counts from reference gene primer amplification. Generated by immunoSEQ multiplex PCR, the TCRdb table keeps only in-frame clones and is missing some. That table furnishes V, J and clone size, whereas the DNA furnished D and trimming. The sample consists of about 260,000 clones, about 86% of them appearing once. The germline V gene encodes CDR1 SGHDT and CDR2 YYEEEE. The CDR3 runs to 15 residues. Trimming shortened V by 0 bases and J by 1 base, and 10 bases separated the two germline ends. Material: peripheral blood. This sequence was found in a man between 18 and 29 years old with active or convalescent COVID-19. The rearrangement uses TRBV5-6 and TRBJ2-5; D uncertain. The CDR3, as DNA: TGTGCCAGCAGCTTGGTACCGCCGGTCCAAGAGACCCAGTACTTC. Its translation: CASSLVPPVQETQYF.